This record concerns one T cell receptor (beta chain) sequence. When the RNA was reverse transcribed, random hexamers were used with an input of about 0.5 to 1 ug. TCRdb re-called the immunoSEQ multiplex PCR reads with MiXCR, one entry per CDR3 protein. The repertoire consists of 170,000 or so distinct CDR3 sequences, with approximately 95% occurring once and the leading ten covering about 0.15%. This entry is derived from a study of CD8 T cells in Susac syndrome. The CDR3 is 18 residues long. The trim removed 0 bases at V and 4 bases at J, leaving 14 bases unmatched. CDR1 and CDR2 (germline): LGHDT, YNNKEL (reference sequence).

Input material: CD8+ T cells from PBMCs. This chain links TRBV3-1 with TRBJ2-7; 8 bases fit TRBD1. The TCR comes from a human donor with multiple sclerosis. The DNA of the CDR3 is TGTGCCAGCAGCCAAGATCTATCCGCCGGACAGGGAGTATACGAGCAGTACTTC. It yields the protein CASSQDLSAGQGVYEQYF.